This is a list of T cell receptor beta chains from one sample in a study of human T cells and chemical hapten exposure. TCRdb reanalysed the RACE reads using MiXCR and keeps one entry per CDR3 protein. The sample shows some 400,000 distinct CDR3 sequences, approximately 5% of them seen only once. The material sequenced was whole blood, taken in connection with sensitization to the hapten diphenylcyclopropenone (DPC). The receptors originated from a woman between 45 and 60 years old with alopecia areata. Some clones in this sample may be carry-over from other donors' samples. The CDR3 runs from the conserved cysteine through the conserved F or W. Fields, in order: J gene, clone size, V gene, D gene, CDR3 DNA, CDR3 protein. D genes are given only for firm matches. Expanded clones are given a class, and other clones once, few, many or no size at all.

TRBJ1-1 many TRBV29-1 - TGCAGCGTTGAAGTCGGTAGGGGGAACACTGAAGCTTTCTTT CSVEVGRGNTEAFF
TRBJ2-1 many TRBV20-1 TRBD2 TGCAGTGCTAGAGACCCCTTTGGTAGCGGGTCCGTCAATGAGCAGTTCTTC CSARDPFGSGSVNEQFF
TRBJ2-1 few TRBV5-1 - TGCGCCAGCAGCGAGCAGGCATCCTACAATGAGCAGTTCTTC CASSEQASYNEQFF
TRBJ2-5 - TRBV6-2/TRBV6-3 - TGTGCCAGCAGACTCCCTGGTAGGGCCGAGACCCAGTACTTC CASRLPGRAETQYF
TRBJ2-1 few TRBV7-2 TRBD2 TGTGCCAGCAGCCGGGATAGAGCGGGAGTCCTACAAGGGGAGCAGTTCTTC CASSRDRAGVLQGEQFF
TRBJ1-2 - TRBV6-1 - TGTGCCAGCAGTGAATCATGGGGGAATGAACCTATGCGCTACACCTTC CASSESWGNEPMRYTF
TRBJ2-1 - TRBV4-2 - TGTGCCAGCAGCCAAGATTTCGAAGGGAATGAGCAGTTCTTC CASSQDFEGNEQFF
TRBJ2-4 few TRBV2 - TGTGCCAGCAGTGAAGGGGGGCTCCCGACGAACATTCAGTACTTC CASSEGGLPTNIQYF
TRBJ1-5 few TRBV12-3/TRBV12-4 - TGTGCCAGCAGTTTAGTAGGCAACAATCAGCCCCAGCATTTT CASSLVGNNQPQHF
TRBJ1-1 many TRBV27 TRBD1 TGTGCCAGCAGTTTAGTGCAGGGGGCCTCCGAAGCTTTCTTT CASSLVQGASEAFF
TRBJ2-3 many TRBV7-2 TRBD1 TGTGCCAGCAGGGGGGACAGTTTTGCCCTCACAGATACGCAGTATTTT CASRGDSFALTDTQYF
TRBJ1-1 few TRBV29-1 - TGCAGCGTTGAAGATCTGGGCAGGGAGTCTGAAGCTTTCTTT CSVEDLGRESEAFF
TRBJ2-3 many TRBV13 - TGTGCCAGCAGCTTAGTGATGAGGGGGAGTGCAGATACGCAGTATTTT CASSLVMRGSADTQYF
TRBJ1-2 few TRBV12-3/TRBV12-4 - TGTGCCAGCAGTTCGACAGGAGGAGGTAATGGCTACACCTTC CASSSTGGGNGYTF
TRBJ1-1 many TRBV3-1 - TGTGCCAGCAGCCAAGCAAGGGGCGGCGGGGAAGCTTTCTTT CASSQARGGGEAFF
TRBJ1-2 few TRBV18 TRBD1 TGTGCCAGCTCACCACAACCGGGACAGGGGAGTAACTATGGCTACACCTTC CASSPQPGQGSNYGYTF
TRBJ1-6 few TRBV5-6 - TGTGCCAGCAATAACCGCAGGAGCTCCTATAATTCACCCCTCCACTTT CASNNRRSSYNSPLHF
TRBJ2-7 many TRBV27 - TGTGCCAGCAGGCTGAACGCCCACAGGGGTTGGGGGGCCTACGAGCAGTACTTC CASRLNAHRGWGAYEQYF
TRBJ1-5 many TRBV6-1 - TGTGCCAGCAGAGAGAACCATAGCAATCAGCCCCAGCATTTT CASRENHSNQPQHF
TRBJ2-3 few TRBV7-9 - TGTGCCAGCAGCTTAGAGGGACTTTCAGATACGCAGTATTTT CASSLEGLSDTQYF
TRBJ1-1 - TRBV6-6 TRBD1 TGTGCCAGCAATGGACAGGGGGCGGTCACTGAAGCTTTCTTT CASNGQGAVTEAFF
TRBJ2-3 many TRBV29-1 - TGCAGCATCCGGGACAACCTAAACACAGATACGCAGTATTTT CSIRDNLNTDTQYF
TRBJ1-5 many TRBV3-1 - TGTGCCAGCAGCCCTACCGGGACAACCGGTCAGCCCCAGCATTTT CASSPTGTTGQPQHF
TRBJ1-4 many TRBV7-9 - TGTGCCAGCAGCTTAGGCTGGGGGGAACTGTTTTTT CASSLGWGELFF
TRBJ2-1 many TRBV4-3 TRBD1 TGCGCCAGCAGCCGCGAACAGGGGGCCGATGAGCAGTTCTTC CASSREQGADEQFF
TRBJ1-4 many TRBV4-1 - TGCGCCAGCAGCCAAGCCGAAAAACTGTTTTTT CASSQAEKLFF
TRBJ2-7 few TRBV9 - TGTGCCAGCAGCGTAGCGGGGAACAGCCCCGAGCAGTACTTC CASSVAGNSPEQYF
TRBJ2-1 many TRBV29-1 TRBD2 TGCAGCGTGGACCTGGCGGGAGTATATTATGAGCAGTTCTTC CSVDLAGVYYEQFF
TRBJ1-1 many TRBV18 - TGTGCCAGCTCACCAAGGCGAACATGGGCTGAAGCTTTCTTT CASSPRRTWAEAFF
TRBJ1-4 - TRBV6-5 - TGTGCCAGCAGTTACGCCCAGCGGGCAACTAATGAAAAACTGTTTTTT CASSYAQRATNEKLFF
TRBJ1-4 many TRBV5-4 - TGTGCCAGCAGCTTGGGCGGGACCTATAATGAAAAACTGTTTTTT CASSLGGTYNEKLFF
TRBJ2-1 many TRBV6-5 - TGTGCCAGCAAAGGAGCGCCCTCCTACAATGAGCAGTTCTTC CASKGAPSYNEQFF
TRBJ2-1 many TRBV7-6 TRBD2 TGTGCCAGCAGCGAGGGACTAGCTCTCAATGAGCAGTTCTTC CASSEGLALNEQFF
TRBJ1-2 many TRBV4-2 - TGTGCCAGCAGCCAAATGTCTGCAGGGGATTACTATGGCTACACCTTC CASSQMSAGDYYGYTF
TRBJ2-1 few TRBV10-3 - TGTGCCATCAGTGTAGGGGCCTACAATGAGCAGTTCTTC CAISVGAYNEQFF
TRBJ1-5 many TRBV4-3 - TGCGCCAGCAGCCAAGAAGCAGGGTTCCTCAATCAGCCCCAGCATTTT CASSQEAGFLNQPQHF
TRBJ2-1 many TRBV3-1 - TGTGCCAGCAGCCAAGAGTCGGGGATCACTTACAATGAGCAGTTCTTC CASSQESGITYNEQFF
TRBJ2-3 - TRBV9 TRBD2 TGTGCCAGCAGCGTAGACGTCGGGAGGGCACCAGATACGCAGTATTTT CASSVDVGRAPDTQYF
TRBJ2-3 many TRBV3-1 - TGTGCCAGCACCGGACTCGCAGATACGCAGTATTTT CASTGLADTQYF
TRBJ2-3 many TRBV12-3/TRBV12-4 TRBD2 TGTGCCAGCAGCCTCGCTATTGGACTAGGAGGGGTCCCGAGCACAGATACGCAGTATTTT CASSLAIGLGGVPSTDTQYF
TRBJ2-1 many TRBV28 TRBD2 TGTGCCAGCAGGGAAACTAGCGGGAGACACAATGAGCAGTTCTTC CASRETSGRHNEQFF
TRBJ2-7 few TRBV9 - TGTGCCAGCAGCCCCAATCTTCCCGAGTACGAGCAGTACTTC CASSPNLPEYEQYF
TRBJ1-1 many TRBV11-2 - TGTGCCAGCAGCTTAGGTCCAGGGCCGAACACTGAAGCTTTCTTT CASSLGPGPNTEAFF
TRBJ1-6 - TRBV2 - TGTGCCAGCAGCTACAAGAATTCACCCCTCCACTTT CASSYKNSPLHF
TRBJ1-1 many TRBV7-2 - TGTGCCAGCAGCCCCCAAGGGAGCATGAACACTGAAGCTTTCTTT CASSPQGSMNTEAFF
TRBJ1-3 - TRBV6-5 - TGTGCCAGCAGCCCAAGGAGGGATGCAAACACCATATATTTT CASSPRRDANTIYF
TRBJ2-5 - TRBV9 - TGTGCCAGCAGCACCGAAACGCTGGGACAAGAGACCCAGTACTTC CASSTETLGQETQYF
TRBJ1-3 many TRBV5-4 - TGTGCCAGCAGCCAGGACAGCAGCTCTGGAAACACCATATATTTT CASSQDSSSGNTIYF
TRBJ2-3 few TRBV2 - TGTGCCAGCAGTGAGACGGGACCCGGCACAGATACGCAGTATTTT CASSETGPGTDTQYF
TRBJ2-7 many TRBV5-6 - TGTGCCAGCAGCTTGGGTCCAGGGGCCGAGCAGTACTTC CASSLGPGAEQYF
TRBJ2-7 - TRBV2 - TGTGCCAGCAGAGGTATACGGGGAAGGTACGAGCAGTACTTC CASRGIRGRYEQYF
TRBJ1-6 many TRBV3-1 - TGTGCCAGCAGCCAAGATCTTCATAAGGGGGCACCCCTCCACTTT CASSQDLHKGAPLHF
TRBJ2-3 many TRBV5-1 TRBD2 TGCGCCAGCAGCCACCGAGCGGGACTTAGGACAGATACGCAGTATTTT CASSHRAGLRTDTQYF
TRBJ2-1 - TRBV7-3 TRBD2 TGTGCCAGCAGTTTAAATAGCGGGGGGAGAAGAAATGAGCAGTTCTTC CASSLNSGGRRNEQFF
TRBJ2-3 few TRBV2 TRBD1 TGTGCCAGCATGAAGGACAGGGGCGATACGCAGTATTTT CASMKDRGDTQYF
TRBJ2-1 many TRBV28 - TGTGCCAGCATGGTATCGAGCTCCTACAATGAGCAGTTCTTC CASMVSSSYNEQFF
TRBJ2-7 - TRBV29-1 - TGCAGCGTTGAAGCACAGGATTCCTACGAGCAGTACTTC CSVEAQDSYEQYF
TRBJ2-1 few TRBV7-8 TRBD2 TGTGCCAGCAGCTTAGGAGGACCGGGACTAGCGGGGGGTCTTGAGCAGTTCTTC CASSLGGPGLAGGLEQFF
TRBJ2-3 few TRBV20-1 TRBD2 TGCAGTGTCTGGTATACTAGCGGAAACCCAGATACGCAGTATTTT CSVWYTSGNPDTQYF